These T cell receptor beta chains were read from a single sample in a study of shared clonotypes between healthy human individuals. Assay: immunoSEQ multiplex PCR; the TCRdb copy retains only in-frame clones and omits some. The sample lists fewer than 400,000 clones, 74% occurring once. Material: memory CD4+ T cells sorted from blood. The receptors derive from a man under 40 in good health. Both conserved end residues are part of each CDR3. The D gene is left open where the match is weak. Clone size is stated in some rows and not others, as once, few, many or a class when expanded.

j_call d_call clone_size v_call cdr3_nt cdr3_aa
TRBJ2-1 TRBD2 NA TRBV19 TGTGCCAGTAGTATAATCGGAGCGGCGGGAGTTTCCTACAATGAGCAGTTCTTC CASSIIGAAGVSYNEQFF
TRBJ2-1 NA NA TRBV30 TGTGCCTGGAGTCAAGTCAATGAGCAGTTCTTC CAWSQVNEQFF
TRBJ1-5 NA few TRBV6-6 TGTGCCAGCATGGACGCCGATAGCAATCAGCCCCAGCATTTT CASMDADSNQPQHF
TRBJ1-2 NA NA TRBV15 TGTGCCACCAGCAGAGCCCGCCTTAACTATGGCTACACCTTC CATSRARLNYGYTF
TRBJ2-1 NA once TRBV6-5 TGTGCCAGCAGTAACAGCCGGAATGAGCAGTTCTTC CASSNSRNEQFF
TRBJ2-3 NA NA TRBV19 TGTGCCAGTAGTCTCGACGGGGGTATGGGCACAGATACGCAGTATTTT CASSLDGGMGTDTQYF
TRBJ1-4 NA NA TRBV18 TGTGCCACCTTCAGGGACCTTGGCGAAAAACTGTTTTTT CATFRDLGEKLFF
TRBJ2-1 TRBD2 NA TRBV2 TGTGCCAGCAGTTTAGCGGGTTTGTACAATGAGCAGTTCTTC CASSLAGLYNEQFF
TRBJ2-1 TRBD1 NA TRBV5-4 TGTGCCAGCAGCTTGGGCCAGGGGGCCCACAATGAGCAGTTCTTC CASSLGQGAHNEQFF
TRBJ2-1 NA once TRBV28 TGTGCCAGCAACCGGGGACTGTACGACCCAAATGAGCAGTTCTTC CASNRGLYDPNEQFF
TRBJ2-7 NA NA TRBV7-9 TGTGCCAGCAGCCTGCAGGTTAGGGCCTACGGGCAGTACTTC CASSLQVRAYGQYF
TRBJ2-1 TRBD1 NA TRBV7-9 TGTGCCAGCAGCGGTACAGGGGATGAGCAGTTCTTC CASSGTGDEQFF
TRBJ2-5 NA few TRBV5-4 TGTGCCAGCAGCTTTTCAGGGAGCCAAGAGACCCAGTACTTC CASSFSGSQETQYF
TRBJ2-3 TRBD2 NA TRBV9 TGTGCCAGCAGCGTAGCTGCGGGAGGGAGCACAGATACGCAGTATTTT CASSVAAGGSTDTQYF
TRBJ1-1 NA NA TRBV7-9 TGTGCCAGCAGCACCAGGACGAACACTGAAGCTTTCTTT CASSTRTNTEAFF
TRBJ2-7 TRBD2 once TRBV6-1 TGTGCCAGCAGTGTTTTAGCCGGAGCGGGGGAGCAGTACTTC CASSVLAGAGEQYF
TRBJ2-1 TRBD2 NA TRBV4-3 TGCGCCAGCAGCCAAGATATTGGGACTAGCGGGTCTAATGAGCAGTTCTTC CASSQDIGTSGSNEQFF
TRBJ2-4 TRBD1 NA TRBV28 TGTGCCAGCAGTGCCAGGACAGGGTATGGGAACATTCAGTACTTC CASSARTGYGNIQYF
TRBJ1-4 NA NA TRBV29-1 TGCAGCGTTCTCGGGACCCATGGAGAAAAACTGTTTTTT CSVLGTHGEKLFF
TRBJ1-1 TRBD1 NA TRBV5-1 TGCGCCAGCTATACAGGGGGCTCCACGGTCACTGAAGCTTTCTTT CASYTGGSTVTEAFF
TRBJ1-5 NA few TRBV29-1 TGCAGCGTTGGGGGGGGCCTGGGTAGCAATCAGCCCCAGCATTTT CSVGGGLGSNQPQHF
TRBJ2-1 TRBD1 NA TRBV6-1 TGTGCCAGCAAGACCGGGACAGTTAATGAGCAGTTCTTC CASKTGTVNEQFF